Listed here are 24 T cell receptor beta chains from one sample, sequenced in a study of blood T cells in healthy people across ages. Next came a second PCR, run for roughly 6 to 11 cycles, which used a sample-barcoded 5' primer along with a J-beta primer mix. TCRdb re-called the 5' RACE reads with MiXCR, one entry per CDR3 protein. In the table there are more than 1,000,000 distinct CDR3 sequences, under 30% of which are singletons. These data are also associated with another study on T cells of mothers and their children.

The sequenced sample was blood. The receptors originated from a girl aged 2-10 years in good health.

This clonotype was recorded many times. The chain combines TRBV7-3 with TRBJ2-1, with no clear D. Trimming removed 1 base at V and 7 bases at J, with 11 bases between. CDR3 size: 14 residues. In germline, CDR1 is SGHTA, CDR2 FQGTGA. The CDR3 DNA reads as TGTGCCAGCAGCTTAAATTCCGGGCAGAATGAGCAGTTCTTC. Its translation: CASSLNSGQNEQFF.

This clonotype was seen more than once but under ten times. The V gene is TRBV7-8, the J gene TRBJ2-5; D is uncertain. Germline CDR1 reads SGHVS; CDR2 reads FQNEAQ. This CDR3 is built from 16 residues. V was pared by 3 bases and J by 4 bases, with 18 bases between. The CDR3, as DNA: TGTGCCAGCAGCTTCGGAATTAGGCCAGACGTAGAGACCCAGTACTTC. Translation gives CASSFGIRPDVETQYF.

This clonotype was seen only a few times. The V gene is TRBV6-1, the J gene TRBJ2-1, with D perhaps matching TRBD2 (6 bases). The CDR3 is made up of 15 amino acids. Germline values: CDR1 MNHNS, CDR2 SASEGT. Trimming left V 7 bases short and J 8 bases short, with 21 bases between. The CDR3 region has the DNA TGTGCCAGCACCCCCTTCGGAGGGCCTTCAGATGAGCAGTTCTTC. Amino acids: CASTPFGGPSDEQFF.

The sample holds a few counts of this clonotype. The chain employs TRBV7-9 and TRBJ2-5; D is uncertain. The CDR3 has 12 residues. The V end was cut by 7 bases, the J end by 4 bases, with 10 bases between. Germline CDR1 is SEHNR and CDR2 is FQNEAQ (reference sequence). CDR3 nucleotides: TGTGCCAGCACCCCCGAAGGAGAGACCCAGTACTTC. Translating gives CASTPEGETQYF.

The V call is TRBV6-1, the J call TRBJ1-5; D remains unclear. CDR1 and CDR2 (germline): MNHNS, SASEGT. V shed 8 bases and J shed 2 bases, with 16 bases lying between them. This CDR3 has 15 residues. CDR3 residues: CASDISGVGNQPQHF. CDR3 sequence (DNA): TGTGCCAGCGACATCTCTGGGGTAGGCAATCAGCCCCAGCATTTT.

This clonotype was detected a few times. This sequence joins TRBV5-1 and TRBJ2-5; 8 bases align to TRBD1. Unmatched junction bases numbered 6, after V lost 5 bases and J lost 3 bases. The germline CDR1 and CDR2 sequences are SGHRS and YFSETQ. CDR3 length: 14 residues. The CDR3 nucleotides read TGCGCCAGCAGACCGACAGGGGCCAAAGAGACCCAGTACTTC. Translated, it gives CASRPTGAKETQYF.

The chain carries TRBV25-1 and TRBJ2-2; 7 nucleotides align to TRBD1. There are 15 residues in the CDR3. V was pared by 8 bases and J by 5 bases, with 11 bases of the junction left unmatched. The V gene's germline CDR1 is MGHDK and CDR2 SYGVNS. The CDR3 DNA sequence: TGTGCCAGCCGAGGGACAGCGCTAATAACCGGGGAGCTGTTTTTT. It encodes CASRGTALITGELFF.

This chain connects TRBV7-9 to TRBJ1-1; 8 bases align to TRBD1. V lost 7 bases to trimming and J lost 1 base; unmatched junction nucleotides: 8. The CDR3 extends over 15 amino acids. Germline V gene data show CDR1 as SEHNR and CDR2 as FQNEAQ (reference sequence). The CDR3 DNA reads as TGTGCCAGCAACCAAAAAGGACAGGGGAACACTGAAGCTTTCTTT. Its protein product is CASNQKGQGNTEAFF.

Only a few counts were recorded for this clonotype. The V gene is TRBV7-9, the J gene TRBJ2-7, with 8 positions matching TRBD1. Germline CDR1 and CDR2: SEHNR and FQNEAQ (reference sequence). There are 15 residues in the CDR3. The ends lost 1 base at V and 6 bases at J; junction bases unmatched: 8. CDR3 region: CASSLVGQVPSEQYF. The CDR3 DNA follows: TGTGCCAGCAGCTTAGTGGGACAGGTCCCCTCCGAGCAGTACTTC.

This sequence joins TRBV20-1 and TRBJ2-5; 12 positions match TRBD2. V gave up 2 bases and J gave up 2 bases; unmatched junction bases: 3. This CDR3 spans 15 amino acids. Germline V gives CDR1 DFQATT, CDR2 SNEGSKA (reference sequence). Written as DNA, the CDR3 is TGCAGTGCTAGAAGACTAGCGGGAGAGCAAGAGACCCAGTACTTC. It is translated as CSARRLAGEQETQYF.

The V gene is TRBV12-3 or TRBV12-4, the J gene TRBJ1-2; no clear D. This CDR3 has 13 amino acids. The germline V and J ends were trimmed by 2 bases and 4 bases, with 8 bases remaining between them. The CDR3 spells CASSLSVPYGYTF. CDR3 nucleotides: TGTGCCAGCAGTTTATCGGTTCCCTATGGCTACACCTTC.

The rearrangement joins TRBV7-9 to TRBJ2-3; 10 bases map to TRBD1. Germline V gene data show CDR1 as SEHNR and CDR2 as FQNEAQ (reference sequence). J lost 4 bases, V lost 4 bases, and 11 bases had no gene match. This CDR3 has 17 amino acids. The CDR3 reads CASSSLGTGVKADTQYF. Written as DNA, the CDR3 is TGTGCCAGCAGCTCACTCGGGACAGGGGTGAAGGCAGATACGCAGTATTTT.

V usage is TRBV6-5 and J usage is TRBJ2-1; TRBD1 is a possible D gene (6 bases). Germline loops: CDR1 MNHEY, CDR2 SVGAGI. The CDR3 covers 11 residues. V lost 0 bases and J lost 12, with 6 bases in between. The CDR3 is CASSYSDRQFF. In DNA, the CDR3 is TGTGCCAGCAGTTACTCGGACAGGCAGTTCTTC.

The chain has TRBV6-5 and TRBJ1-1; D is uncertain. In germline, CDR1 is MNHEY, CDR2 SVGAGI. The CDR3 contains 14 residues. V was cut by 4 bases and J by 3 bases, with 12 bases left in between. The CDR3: CASSLKWSDTEAFF. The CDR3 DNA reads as TGTGCCAGCAGTTTAAAATGGTCCGACACTGAAGCTTTCTTT.

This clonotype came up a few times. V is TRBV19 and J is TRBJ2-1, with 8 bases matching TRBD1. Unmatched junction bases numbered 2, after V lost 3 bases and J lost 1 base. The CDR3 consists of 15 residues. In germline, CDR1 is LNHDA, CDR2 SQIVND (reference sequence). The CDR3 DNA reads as TGTGCCAGTAGTATCGACAGGGGATCCTACAATGAGCAGTTCTTC. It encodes CASSIDRGSYNEQFF.

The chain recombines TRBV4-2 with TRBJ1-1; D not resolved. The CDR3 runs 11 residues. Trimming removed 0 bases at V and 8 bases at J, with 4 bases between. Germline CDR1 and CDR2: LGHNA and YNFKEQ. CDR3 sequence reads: CASSQDREAFF. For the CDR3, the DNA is TGTGCCAGCAGCCAAGACAGGGAAGCTTTCTTT.

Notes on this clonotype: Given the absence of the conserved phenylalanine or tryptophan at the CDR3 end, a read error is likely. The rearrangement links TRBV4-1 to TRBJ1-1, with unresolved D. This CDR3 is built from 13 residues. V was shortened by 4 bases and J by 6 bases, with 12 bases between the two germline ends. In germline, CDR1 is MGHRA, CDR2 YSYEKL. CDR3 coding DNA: TGCGCCAGCAGCCTAACTCCCGCTTCTGAAGCTTTCCTT. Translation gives CASSLTPASEAFL.

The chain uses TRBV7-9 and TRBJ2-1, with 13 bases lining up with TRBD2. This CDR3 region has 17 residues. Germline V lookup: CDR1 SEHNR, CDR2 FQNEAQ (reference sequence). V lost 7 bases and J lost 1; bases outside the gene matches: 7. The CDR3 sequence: CASIRTSGGVSYNEQFF. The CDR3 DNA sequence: TGTGCCAGCATCCGGACTAGCGGGGGAGTGTCCTACAATGAGCAGTTCTTC.

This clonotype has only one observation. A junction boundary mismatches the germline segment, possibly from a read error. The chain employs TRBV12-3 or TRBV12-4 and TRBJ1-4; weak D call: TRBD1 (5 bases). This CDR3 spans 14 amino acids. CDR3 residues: CTSSPPGGREKLFF. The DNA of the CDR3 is TGTACCAGCAGTCCTCCGGGGGGAAGAGAAAAACTGTTTTTT.

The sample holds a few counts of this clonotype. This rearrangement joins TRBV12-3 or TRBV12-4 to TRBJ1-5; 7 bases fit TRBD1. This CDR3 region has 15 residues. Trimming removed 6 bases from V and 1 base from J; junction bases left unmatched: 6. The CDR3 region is CASRLSTGSNQPQHF. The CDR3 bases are TGTGCCAGCAGGCTATCGACAGGGAGCAATCAGCCCCAGCATTTT.

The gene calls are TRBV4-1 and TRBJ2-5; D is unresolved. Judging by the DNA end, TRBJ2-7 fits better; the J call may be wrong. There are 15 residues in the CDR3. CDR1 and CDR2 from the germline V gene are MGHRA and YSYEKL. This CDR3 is CASSQGDSTRREQYF. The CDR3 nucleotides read TGCGCCAGCAGCCAAGGTGACTCAACCAGGCGCGAGCAGTACTTC.

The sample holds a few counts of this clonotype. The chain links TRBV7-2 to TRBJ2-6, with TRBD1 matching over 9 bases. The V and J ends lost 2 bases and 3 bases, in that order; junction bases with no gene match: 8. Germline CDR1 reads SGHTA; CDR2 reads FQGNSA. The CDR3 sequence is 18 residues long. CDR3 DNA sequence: TGTGCCAGCAGCTTATCCGGGACAGGGTATCGTGGGGCCAACGTCCTGACTTTC. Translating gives CASSLSGTGYRGANVLTF.

The CDR3 nucleotides are TGTGCCATCAGTGACGGTTACGATGAGCAGTTCTTC. Amino acids: CAISDGYDEQFF. The V gene is TRBV10-3, the J gene TRBJ2-1; D not resolved. The CDR3 sequence is 12 residues long. V was trimmed by 3 bases and J by 8 bases, leaving 8 bases between them. The germline CDR1 and CDR2 sequences are ENHRY and SYGVKD.

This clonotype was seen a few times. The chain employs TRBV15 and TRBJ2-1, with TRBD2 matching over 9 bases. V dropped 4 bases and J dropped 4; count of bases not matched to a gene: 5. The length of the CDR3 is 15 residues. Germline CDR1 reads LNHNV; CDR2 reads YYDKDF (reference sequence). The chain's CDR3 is CATSTRLAEYNEQFF. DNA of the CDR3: TGTGCCACCAGCACTCGACTAGCGGAATACAATGAGCAGTTCTTC.